The source of this T cell receptor (beta chain) is a study of cytomegalovirus exposure and HLA in healthy donors. General study results and limits: Most observed TCR sequences were rare, whereas some public TCRs were detected in many donors. The authors listed approximately 150 TCR beta chains as cytomegalovirus-associated.

Remarks on this clone: The antigen remains unidentified.

Germline V CDR1 and CDR2: SNHLY, FYNNEI. This CDR3 comprises 10 residues. V lost 6 bases and J lost 10, with 6 bases in between. Data came from immunoSEQ multiplex PCR; TCRdb stores just in-frame clones and leaves some out. The table includes fewer than 300,000 clones, over 75% detected once. Sequenced: PBMCs. This TCR was sampled from a woman under 30 in good health and CMV-seronegative. V is TRBV2 and J is TRBJ1-4; D is uncertain. The CDR3 DNA reads TGTGCCAGCAGGGGGAGAAAACTGTTTTTT. The encoded protein is CASRGRKLFF.